This T cell receptor beta chain appears in the sequencing data of a study of T cell repertoires in cytomegalovirus infection. At the level of the study: Matching HLA type and CMV infection were both indicated by public TCR beta signatures.

Notes on the study in general: CMV-specific HLA-C-restricted TCR beta clonotypes dominated the ex vivo response.

This clonotype was seen at least ten times. Its antigen is not identified. Via MiXCR, TCRdb re-called the reads, giving one row per CDR3 protein. The sample yields fewer than 550,000 distinct CDR3 sequences, around 10% seen once. V shed 0 bases and J shed 0 bases, with 11 bases lying between them. The CDR3 runs 16 residues. Per the germline V gene, CDR1 is MNHEY and CDR2 is SVGAGI. The chain is built from TRBV6-5 and TRBJ2-5, with a possible D match to TRBD1 (5 bases). This clonotype originated in a human donor in good health (CMV status not recorded). Some clones in this sample may be carry-over from other donors' samples. What was sequenced was PBMCs. CDR3 DNA: TGTGCCAGCAGTTACTCGGGGCTCCCAAACCAAGAGACCCAGTACTTC. It yields the protein CASSYSGLPNQETQYF.